Below are 29 T cell receptor beta chains sequenced from a single sample in a study of blood T cell repertoires in COVID-19. Data came from immunoSEQ multiplex PCR; TCRdb stores just in-frame clones and leaves some out. The sample contains 300,000 to 500,000 clones, nearly 90% of which appear only once. The specimen was PBMCs or T cells enriched from blood (not recorded which). The receptors were sampled from a middle-aged woman with acute COVID-19.

The chain has TRBV11-2 and TRBJ1-2; 11 bases fit TRBD1. From germline, CDR1 is SGHAT and CDR2 FQNNGV. The trim removed 2 bases at V and 11 bases at J, leaving 10 bases unmatched. This CDR3 comprises 15 residues. The CDR3: CASSLNRDRGYPYTF. In DNA, the CDR3 is TGTGCCAGCAGCTTAAACCGGGACAGGGGGTACCCGTACACCTTC.

The CDR3 DNA reads as TGCGCCAGCAGCTTAAGACTAGCGGGGACCGCAGATACGCAGTATTTT. Its translation: CASSLRLAGTADTQYF. The V gene is TRBV5-1, the J gene TRBJ2-3, with 11 bases aligning to TRBD2. Germline trimming cut 2 bases from V and 4 bases from J; bases unmatched to any gene: 6. CDR1 is SGHRS and CDR2 is YFSETQ in the germline V gene. The CDR3 has 16 residues.

This rearrangement joins TRBV19 to TRBJ1-2; possibly TRBD1 for D (6 bases). The V end lost 9 bases, the J end lost 9 bases, and 11 bases lay between the germline ends. Germline V gene sequence: CDR1 LNHDA, CDR2 SQIVND (reference sequence). The CDR3 is 10 residues long. The CDR3 loop reads CASGTTSYTF. CDR3 nucleotide sequence: TGTGCCAGCGGGACAACTAGCTACACCTTC.

This chain connects TRBV12-3 or TRBV12-4 to TRBJ1-2; possibly TRBD1 for D (5 bases). This CDR3 spans 13 amino acids. Trimming removed 5 bases from V and 1 base from J, with 8 bases in between. CDR3 nucleotide sequence: TGTGCCAGCAGTAGACAGAGTAACTATGGCTACACCTTC. Its protein product is CASSRQSNYGYTF.

This chain links TRBV27 with TRBJ1-5; D remains ambiguous. The CDR3 has 12 residues. Trimming took off 10 bases at V and 4 bases at J, with 11 bases between the two ends. Germline-derived CDR1 and CDR2 are MNHEY and SMNVEV (reference sequence). CDR3 sequence (DNA): TGTGCCACGGGAAGCGGAAATCAGCCCCAGCATTTT. It encodes CATGSGNQPQHF.

V is TRBV19 and J is TRBJ1-5; D is perhaps TRBD1 (5 bases). In germline, CDR1 is LNHDA, CDR2 SQIVND (reference sequence). The CDR3 runs 13 residues. Trimming removed 2 bases at V and 4 bases at J, with 6 bases between. The CDR3, as DNA: TGTGCCAGTAGTATAAGACAGAATCAGCCCCAGCATTTT. Translated: CASSIRQNQPQHF.

This clone has only a few counts. The gene calls are TRBV15 and TRBJ1-2; no firm D call. Germline V gene sequence: CDR1 LNHNV, CDR2 YYDKDF (reference sequence). Trimming removed 11 bases from V and 1 base from J, with 14 bases in between. The CDR3 extends over 13 amino acids. The CDR3 DNA follows: TGTGCCGCTAGCGGGCAGTTTAACTATGGCTACACCTTC. It encodes CAASGQFNYGYTF.

Points on this clone: The sample holds other DNA sequences that translate to the same CDR3. The gene calls are TRBV5-1 and TRBJ2-1; 8 bases are shared with TRBD2. V lost 0 bases and J lost 4; bases outside the gene matches: 0. CDR3 length: 14 residues. The germline gives CDR1 SGHRS, CDR2 YFSETQ. CDR3 in amino acids: CASSLGGGYNEQFF. CDR3 nucleotide sequence: TGCGCCAGCAGCTTGGGCGGGGGGTACAATGAGCAGTTCTTC.

J is TRBJ1-4 and V is TRBV3-1 (or the pseudogene TRBV3-2); D not certain. Trimming removed 1 base from V and 7 bases from J, with 10 bases in between. CDR1 LGHDT and CDR2 YNNKEL come from the germline V gene (reference sequence). The CDR3 runs 14 residues. The CDR3 sequence: CASSQGGSSEKLFF. The DNA of the CDR3 is TGTGCCAGCAGCCAAGGAGGGTCTAGTGAAAAACTGTTTTTT.

For the CDR3, the DNA is TGCGCCAGCAGCTTGACCGGACAGAGTAACTATGGCTACACCTTC. Encoded protein: CASSLTGQSNYGYTF. The chain is built from TRBV5-1 and TRBJ1-2; TRBD1 is a possible D gene (6 bases). This CDR3 region has 15 residues. With 1 base removed from V and 1 base from J, the gap between germline ends came to 11 bases. The germline V gene encodes CDR1 SGHRS and CDR2 YFSETQ.

The chain joins TRBV11-2 to TRBJ2-2; D ambiguous. The CDR3 is 16 amino acids. The germline V and J ends were trimmed by 0 bases and 0 bases, with 8 bases remaining between them. Germline V CDR1 and CDR2: SGHAT, FQNNGV. CDR3 nucleotide sequence: TGTGCCAGCAGCTTAGAGTGGCCTGCGAACACCGGGGAGCTGTTTTTT. Its translation: CASSLEWPANTGELFF.

The chain employs TRBV27 and TRBJ2-5; 13 bases are shared with TRBD2. Germline trimming cut 5 bases from V and 5 bases from J; bases unmatched to any gene: 11. CDR3 size: 17 residues. Looked up from germline, CDR1 is MNHEY and CDR2 is SMNVEV (reference sequence). The CDR3 DNA follows: TGTGCCAGCAGTCAAGGACTAGCGGGAGCCACCTCTGAGACCCAGTACTTC. Its translation: CASSQGLAGATSETQYF.

The chain combines TRBV11-2 with TRBJ1-1; 7 bases map to TRBD1. Germline-derived CDR1 and CDR2 are SGHAT and FQNNGV. J lost 4 bases, V lost 6 bases, and 5 bases had no gene match. The CDR3 is 13 residues long. The CDR3: CASRTTGSTEAFF. CDR3 bases: TGTGCCAGCAGGACGACAGGGTCCACTGAAGCTTTCTTT.

This clone came up once. V usage is TRBV4-1 and J usage is TRBJ1-4; D unclear. CDR3 length: 16 amino acids. Between the trimmed V and J ends, which lost 0 bases and 9 bases, there was a span of 17 bases. Germline V gene lookup returns CDR1 MGHRA and CDR2 YSYEKL. Here the CDR3 reads CASSQEIVQFMKKLFF. The DNA for the CDR3 is TGCGCCAGCAGCCAAGAGATCGTACAGTTCATGAAAAAACTGTTTTTT.

V usage is TRBV3-1 (or the pseudogene TRBV3-2) and J usage is TRBJ1-1; 8 bases line up with TRBD1. V shed 4 bases and J 1 base; nucleotides not matched to a gene: 5. CDR1 LGHDT and CDR2 YNNKEL come from the germline V gene (reference sequence). This CDR3 has 15 amino acids. The DNA of the CDR3 is TGTGCCAGCAGCCCTCGGGACAGGAGGAACACTGAAGCTTTCTTT. Translated, it gives CASSPRDRRNTEAFF.

The chain recombines TRBV12-3 or TRBV12-4 with TRBJ1-5; D may be TRBD1 (5 bases). The CDR3 contains 13 residues. V lost 2 bases, J lost 5 bases, and 7 bases lay in between. The CDR3 reads CASSLSGYQPQHF. The CDR3 DNA reads as TGTGCCAGCAGTTTATCAGGGTATCAGCCCCAGCATTTT.

The genes are TRBV2 and TRBJ2-2; TRBD2 agrees at 8 bases. CDR1 is SNHLY, CDR2 FYNNEI, per germline. V shed 2 bases, J shed 4 bases, and the junction held 6 bases outside the gene matches. The CDR3 consists of 16 residues. The CDR3 is CASSEFGGGITGELFF. In DNA, the CDR3 is TGTGCCAGCAGTGAATTTGGCGGGGGGATCACCGGGGAGCTGTTTTTT.

The J gene is TRBJ2-5, the V gene TRBV20-1; 9 positions agree with TRBD2. The CDR3 consists of 16 residues. V lost 3 bases, J lost 1 base, and 9 bases stayed unmatched. CDR1 is DFQATT, CDR2 SNEGSKA, per germline (reference sequence). CDR3 coding DNA: TGCAGTGCTAGTGAAGGGGCTAGCGGGACCCAAGAGACCCAGTACTTC. Encoded protein: CSASEGASGTQETQYF.

This chain joins TRBV10-2 and TRBJ1-1; the D is unclear. CDR1 is WSHSY, CDR2 SAAADI, per germline. The CDR3 is 13 residues long. V lost 3 bases to trimming and J lost 3 bases, with 8 bases between them. This CDR3 is CASSDPTDTEAFF. Written as DNA, the CDR3 is TGCGCCAGCAGTGACCCAACGGACACTGAAGCTTTCTTT.

The chain has TRBV5-1 and TRBJ1-6; 9 bases map to TRBD1. The CDR3 is 16 residues long. J gave up 3 bases and V 0 bases, and 1 base lay outside the gene matches. Germline-derived CDR1 and CDR2 are SGHRS and YFSETQ. CDR3 sequence: CASSLEGQGYNSPLHF. CDR3 DNA: TGCGCCAGCAGCTTGGAGGGACAGGGCTATAATTCACCCCTCCACTTT.

This clone appeared a few times. This rearrangement joins TRBV12-3 or TRBV12-4 to TRBJ1-3; possible D gene TRBD1, 6 bases. CDR3 length: 12 residues. V was pared by 6 bases and J by 5 bases, with 8 bases between. CDR3 bases: TGTGCCAGCAGCCAGGGGAGAAACACCATATATTTT. Its translation: CASSQGRNTIYF.

The J gene is TRBJ1-2, the V gene TRBV25-1; D is undetermined. V lost 4 bases, J lost 8 bases, and 17 bases lay in between. The germline CDR1 and CDR2 sequences are MGHDK and SYGVNS. The CDR3 consists of 14 residues. CDR3 amino acids: CASSGRPTSGGYTF. DNA for the CDR3: TGTGCCAGCAGTGGCCGACCTACTAGTGGCGGCTACACCTTC.

This clone occurred once. The chain has TRBV9 and TRBJ2-7; the D gene is possibly TRBD1 (6 bases). Trimming cost V 0 bases and J 2 bases, with 9 bases left between them. Per the germline V gene, CDR1 is SGDLS and CDR2 is YYNGEE. CDR3 length: 14 amino acids. CDR3 sequence: CASSVGDTPYEQYF. CDR3 nucleotides: TGTGCCAGCAGCGTAGGGGACACACCCTACGAGCAGTACTTC. Full variable domain (missing parts from reference TRBV9 and TRBJ2-7): DSGVTQTPKHLITATGQRVTLRCSPRSGDLSVYWYQQSLDQGLQFLIQYYNGEERAKGNILERFSAQQFPDLHSELNLSSLELGDSALYFCASSVGDTPYEQYFGPGTRLTVT.

The chain is built from TRBV2 and TRBJ1-1; D is undetermined. V was clipped by 2 bases and J by 11 bases, with 12 bases between them. The CDR3 totals 12 residues. CDR1 and CDR2 (germline): SNHLY, FYNNEI. The CDR3 loop reads CASSESGVGAFF. In DNA, the CDR3 is TGTGCCAGCAGTGAAAGCGGTGTGGGGGCTTTCTTT.

The chain has TRBV12-3 or TRBV12-4 and TRBJ1-2; the D is unclear. V lost 3 bases, J lost 8 bases, and 13 bases lay in between. This CDR3 has 13 amino acids. CDR3 amino acids: CASSLIAYGGYTF. The DNA for the CDR3 is TGTGCCAGCAGTTTGATAGCGTATGGAGGCTACACCTTC.

The chain carries TRBV9 and TRBJ2-7; maybe TRBD1 (5 bases). This CDR3 contains 14 residues. CDR1 and CDR2 (germline): SGDLS, YYNGEE. Trimming stripped 3 bases from V and 1 base from J, with 11 bases between. The CDR3 DNA reads TGTGCCAGCAGCGCAGCCCGACAGTCCTACGAGCAGTACTTC. It is translated as CASSAARQSYEQYF.

This clone has a handful of counts. The chain links TRBV18 to TRBJ2-3, with D perhaps TRBD2 (5 bases). Between the trimmed V and J ends, which lost 4 bases and 2 bases, there was a span of 10 bases. This CDR3 contains 14 residues. Germline CDR1 KGHSH, CDR2 LQKENI. The chain's CDR3 is CASSLRGLTDTQYF. CDR3 nucleotide sequence: TGTGCCAGCTCACTTAGAGGACTCACAGATACGCAGTATTTT.

The chain carries TRBV6-5 and TRBJ2-5; tentative D call: TRBD2 (5 bases). The CDR3 runs to 13 residues. Germline V CDR1 and CDR2: MNHEY, SVGAGI. V was clipped by 6 bases and J by 4 bases, with 12 bases between them. The CDR3 region has the DNA TGTGCCAGCAGCCGGACTTTGTCAGAGACCCAGTACTTC. Translation: CASSRTLSETQYF.

The chain combines TRBV5-8 with TRBJ1-1; 7 bases fit TRBD1. The germline CDR1 and CDR2 sequences are SGHTS and YDEGEE. The junction had 3 bases not matched to a gene; V was cut back by 3 bases and J by 4 bases. The CDR3 sequence is 13 residues long. The CDR3 region is CASSSRGSTEAFF. As DNA, the CDR3 is TGTGCCAGCAGCTCCAGGGGGAGCACTGAAGCTTTCTTT.